The sequence of this T cell receptor beta chain was determined in a study of T cells after posttransplantation cyclophosphamide. The CDR3 is made up of 14 amino acids. From germline, CDR1 is MNHNS and CDR2 SASEGT. Trimming at V came to 6 bases and at J to 1 base, leaving 5 bases not matched to a gene. Peripheral blood was collected from the related graft donor on the marrow donation day. Profiled with immunoSEQ multiplex PCR; TCRdb holds only in-frame clones, not every one. The sample was found to contain 40,000 to 55,000 clones, and every one recurs. This clonotype was sampled from a man in his forties in good health, CMV-negative, and a related stem cell transplant donor. The sample comprised PBMCs. J is TRBJ2-5 and V is TRBV6-1; TRBD1 agrees at 7 bases. The CDR3 DNA reads TGTGCCAGCAGGTCAGGACAGGCCCAAGAGACCCAGTACTTC. Amino acids: CASRSGQAQETQYF.